The 3 T cell receptor beta chains listed next were all sequenced from one sample in a study of cytomegalovirus exposure and HLA in healthy donors. The PCR employed 60 Vbeta primers together with 13 Jbeta primers. The repertoire was sequenced with immunoSEQ multiplex PCR; TCRdb's copy has only in-frame clones and lacks some. The sample shows 180,000 or so clones, over 65% of them seen only once. Sequencing was performed on PBMCs. The receptors originated from a man younger than 35 in good health and CMV-seronegative.

This clone occurred once. V is TRBV7-6 and J is TRBJ2-1; unclear D gene. V lost 3 bases to trimming and J lost 10 bases, with 16 bases between them. Germline CDR1 is SGHVS and CDR2 is FNYEAQ. The CDR3 has 14 amino acids. CDR3 region: CASSFRPSGYEQFF. The DNA of the CDR3 is TGTGCCAGCAGCTTTCGGCCCTCGGGTTACGAGCAGTTCTTC.

The chain uses TRBV5-1 and TRBJ2-3, with 7 bases aligning to TRBD2. Germline V lookup: CDR1 SGHRS, CDR2 YFSETQ. V shed 2 bases and J 5 bases; nucleotides not matched to a gene: 5. This CDR3 is 14 amino acids long. The CDR3 loop reads CASSFGGGGDTQYF. Here the CDR3 DNA reads TGCGCCAGCAGCTTTGGGGGGGGTGGAGATACGCAGTATTTT. The whole variable domain, remainder taken from reference TRBV5-1 and TRBJ2-3, is KAGVTQTPRYLIKTRGQQVTLSCSPISGHRSVSWYQQTPGQGLQFLFEYFSETQRNKGNFPGRFSGRQFSNSRSEMNVSTLELGDSALYLCASSFGGGGDTQYFGPGTRLTVL.

The rearrangement uses TRBV7-2 and TRBJ2-3, with D possibly TRBD1 on 5 matching bases. The CDR3 is made up of 12 amino acids. V lost 6 bases, J lost 4 bases, and 8 bases lay in between. CDR1 and CDR2 (germline): SGHTA, FQGNSA. The CDR3 sequence: CASSPTADTQYF. The CDR3 region has the DNA TGTGCCAGCAGTCCGACAGCAGATACGCAGTATTTT.